A selection of T cell receptor beta chains follows, all from one sample in a study of cytomegalovirus exposure and HLA in healthy donors. Repertoires were generated with immunoSEQ multiplex PCR, while TCRdb's copy carries only in-frame clones and drops some. Of approximately 230,000 clones in the sample, about 88% were seen once. What was sequenced was PBMCs. The receptors derive from a man in his late teens or twenties in good health and CMV-seropositive. Both conserved end residues are part of each CDR3.

V	J	CDR3
TRBV28	TRBJ2-3	CASSSGIDTQYF
TRBV2	TRBJ1-5	CASRGRDRGFNQPQHF
TRBV11-2	TRBJ2-7	CASSPRFGELSYEQYF
TRBV27	TRBJ2-5	CASSPGGGETQYF
TRBV2	TRBJ1-1	CASSGAGLLFNTEAFF
TRBV5-1	TRBJ2-2	CASSLTGQNTGELFF
TRBV29-1	TRBJ2-7	CSVTVQAPEQYF
TRBV5-4	TRBJ2-1	CASSPGPGDSSNEQFF
TRBV7-9	TRBJ1-1	CASSWGSLNTEAFF
TRBV30	TRBJ1-1	CAWNPRVNTEAFF
TRBV6-1	TRBJ2-7	CATENRQGARELQYF
TRBV4-1	TRBJ1-2	CASSRNRGQGLSGYTF
TRBV7-9	TRBJ2-5	CASSDYRETQYF
TRBV5-6	TRBJ1-5	CASSLGRGDQPQHF
TRBV4-1	TRBJ1-3	CASSQESGNTIYF
TRBV27	TRBJ1-2	CASSQGAGGYTF
TRBV28	TRBJ1-4	CASSLGYNEKLFF
TRBV4-1	TRBJ2-7	CASSQAAESYEQYF
TRBV6-5	TRBJ1-1	CASSYGGTEAFF
TRBV30	TRBJ1-5	CAWSGGLGNQPQHF
TRBV6-4	TRBJ2-1	CASSVRASGIYNEQFF
TRBV4-1	TRBJ2-7	CASSQERDYPYEQYF
TRBV9	TRBJ1-2	CASSVVDQGPGGYTF
TRBV2	TRBJ2-1	CASSESRVHNEQFF
TRBV6-1	TRBJ1-3	CASSEAARHSGNTIYF
TRBV6-1	TRBJ1-4	CASSAEKRTTGDEKLFF
TRBV2	TRBJ2-5	CASSNTGAQETQYF
TRBV19	TRBJ2-1	CASSMRLGGGYEQFF
TRBV4-2	TRBJ1-4	CASSLHVVGANEKLFF
TRBV7-8	TRBJ1-5	CASSLERGPRPQHF
TRBV9	TRBJ1-1	CASSQGQNTEAFF
TRBV5-6	TRBJ2-3	CASSGTSGGTDTQYF
TRBV6-1	TRBJ1-5	CASSETIGQPQHF
TRBV5-6	TRBJ2-1	CASSSGLLRNEQFF
TRBV7-2	TRBJ2-3	CASSRTSERPDTQYF
TRBV30	TRBJ1-5	CAWGWEDSNQPQHF
TRBV21-1	TRBJ1-2	CARALWVHGYTF
TRBV6-5	TRBJ1-1	CASSYFVGMNTEAFF
TRBV6-5	TRBJ1-1	CASSDWTEVNTEAFF
TRBV2	TRBJ2-7	CASSEDSPYEQYF
TRBV6-4	TRBJ2-1	CASSGEPGLAGVLNNEQFF
TRBV4-3	TRBJ1-1	CASSQADGNTEAFF
TRBV11-2	TRBJ1-2	CASSPAVGGKYSGYTF
TRBV9	TRBJ1-1	CASSVVQGGTEAFF
TRBV11-2	TRBJ2-7	CASSPDRSSYEQYF
TRBV29-1	TRBJ1-5	CSVAGQDQPQHF
TRBV30	TRBJ1-2	CAWSVQGARYGYTF
TRBV29-1	TRBJ2-5	CSAALGQETQYF
TRBV7-2	TRBJ1-3	CASSRGPDSGNTIYF
TRBV28	TRBJ2-2	CASSPSGGVGTGELFF
TRBV9	TRBJ1-2	CASSVRTGDNYGYTF
TRBV28	TRBJ2-7	CASEQDSGEQYF
TRBV28	TRBJ2-3	CASSPGLAGKGTYTDTQYF
TRBV29-1	TRBJ1-5	CSVARGRGQPQHF
TRBV5-6	TRBJ2-6	CASGGTVWDVLTF